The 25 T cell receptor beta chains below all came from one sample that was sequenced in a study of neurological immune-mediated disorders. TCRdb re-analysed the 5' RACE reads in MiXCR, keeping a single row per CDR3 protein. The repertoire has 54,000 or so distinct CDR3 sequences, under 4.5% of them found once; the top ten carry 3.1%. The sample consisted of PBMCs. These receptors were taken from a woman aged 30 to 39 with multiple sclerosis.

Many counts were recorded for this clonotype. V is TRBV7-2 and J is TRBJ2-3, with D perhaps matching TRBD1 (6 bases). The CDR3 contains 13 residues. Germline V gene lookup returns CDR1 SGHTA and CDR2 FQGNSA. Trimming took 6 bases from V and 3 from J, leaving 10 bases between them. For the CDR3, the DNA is TGTGCCAGCAGGTCGAGGGGGACAGATACGCAGTATTTT. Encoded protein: CASRSRGTDTQYF.

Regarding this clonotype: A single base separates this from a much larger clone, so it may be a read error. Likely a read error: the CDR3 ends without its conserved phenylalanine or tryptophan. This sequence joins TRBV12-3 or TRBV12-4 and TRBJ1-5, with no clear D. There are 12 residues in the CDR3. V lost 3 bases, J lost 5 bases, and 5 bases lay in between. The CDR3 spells CASSFGDQPQHY. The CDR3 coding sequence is TGTGCCAGCAGTTTTGGAGATCAGCCCCAGCATTAT.

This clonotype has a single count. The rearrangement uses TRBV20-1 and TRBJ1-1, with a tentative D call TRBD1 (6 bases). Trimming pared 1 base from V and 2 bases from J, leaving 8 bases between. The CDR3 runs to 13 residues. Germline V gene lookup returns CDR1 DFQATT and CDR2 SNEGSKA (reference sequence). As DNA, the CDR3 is TGCAGTGCTAGAGCAGGGGTTAACACTGAAGCTTTCTTT. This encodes CSARAGVNTEAFF.

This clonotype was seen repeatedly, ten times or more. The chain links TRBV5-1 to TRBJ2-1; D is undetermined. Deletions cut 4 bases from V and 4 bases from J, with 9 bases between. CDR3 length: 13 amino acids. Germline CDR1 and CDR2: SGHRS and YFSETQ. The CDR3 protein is CASSVDWYNEQFF. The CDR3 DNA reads TGCGCCAGCAGCGTTGACTGGTACAATGAGCAGTTCTTC.

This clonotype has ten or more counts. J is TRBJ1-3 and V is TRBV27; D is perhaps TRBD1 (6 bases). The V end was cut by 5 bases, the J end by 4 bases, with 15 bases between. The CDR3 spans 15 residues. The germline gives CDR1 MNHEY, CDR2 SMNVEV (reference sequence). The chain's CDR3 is CASSPRGKWGNTIYF. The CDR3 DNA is TGTGCCAGCAGTCCCAGGGGCAAATGGGGAAACACCATATATTTT.

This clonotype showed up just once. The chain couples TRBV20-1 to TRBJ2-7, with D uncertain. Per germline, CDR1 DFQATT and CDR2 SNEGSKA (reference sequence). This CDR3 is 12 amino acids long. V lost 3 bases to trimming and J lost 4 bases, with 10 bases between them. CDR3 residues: CSARGMMYEQYF. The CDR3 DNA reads TGCAGTGCTAGGGGGATGATGTACGAGCAGTACTTC.

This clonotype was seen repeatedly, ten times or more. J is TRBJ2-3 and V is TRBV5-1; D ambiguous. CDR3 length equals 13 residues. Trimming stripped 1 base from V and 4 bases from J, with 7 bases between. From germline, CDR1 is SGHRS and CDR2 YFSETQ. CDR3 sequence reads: CASSLYSPDTQYF. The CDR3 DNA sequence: TGCGCCAGCAGCTTGTACAGCCCAGATACGCAGTATTTT.

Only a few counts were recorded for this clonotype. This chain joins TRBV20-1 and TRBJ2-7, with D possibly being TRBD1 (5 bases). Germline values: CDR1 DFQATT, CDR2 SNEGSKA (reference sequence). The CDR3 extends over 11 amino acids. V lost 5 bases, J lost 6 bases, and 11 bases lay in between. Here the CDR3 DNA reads TGCAGTGCTCTGACAGACCGCGAGCAGTACTTC. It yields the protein CSALTDREQYF.

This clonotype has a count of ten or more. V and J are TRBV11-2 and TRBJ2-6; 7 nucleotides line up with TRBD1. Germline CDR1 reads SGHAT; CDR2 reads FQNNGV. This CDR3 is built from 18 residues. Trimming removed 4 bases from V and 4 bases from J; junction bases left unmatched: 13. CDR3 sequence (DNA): TGTGCCAGCAGCTCAGGACAGGAAACTCCTCTAGGGGCCAACGTCCTGACTTTC. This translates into CASSSGQETPLGANVLTF.

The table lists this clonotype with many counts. CDR3 nucleotide sequence: TGTGCCAGCAGGTGGACAGGGGCCGACAATGAGCAGTTCTTC. Its protein product is CASRWTGADNEQFF. The J gene is TRBJ2-1, the V gene TRBV12-3 or TRBV12-4, with 9 bases identical to TRBD1. Trimming at V came to 6 bases and at J to 5 bases, leaving 5 bases not matched to a gene. The CDR3 consists of 14 residues.

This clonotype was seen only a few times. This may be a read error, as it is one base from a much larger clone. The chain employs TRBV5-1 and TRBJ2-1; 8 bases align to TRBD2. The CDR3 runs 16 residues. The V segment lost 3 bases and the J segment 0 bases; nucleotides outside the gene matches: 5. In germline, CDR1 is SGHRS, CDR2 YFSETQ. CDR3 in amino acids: CASSWTSSSSYNEQFF. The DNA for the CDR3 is TGCGCCAGCAGCTGGACTAGCAGCAGCTCCTACAATGAGCAGTTCTTC.

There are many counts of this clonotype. DNA for the CDR3: TGCGCCAGCAGCCCGGGAACCTCAGATACGCAGTATTTT. The encoded protein is CASSPGTSDTQYF. This chain links TRBV5-1 with TRBJ2-3; D is perhaps TRBD2 (5 bases). Trimming pared 4 bases from V and 4 bases from J, leaving 10 bases between. CDR3 length equals 13 residues. The germline gives CDR1 SGHRS, CDR2 YFSETQ.

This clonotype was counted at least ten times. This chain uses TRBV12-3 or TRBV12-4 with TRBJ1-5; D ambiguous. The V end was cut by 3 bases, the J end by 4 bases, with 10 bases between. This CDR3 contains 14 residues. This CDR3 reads CASSLDWRNQPQHF. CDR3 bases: TGTGCCAGCAGTTTGGATTGGAGGAATCAGCCCCAGCATTTT.

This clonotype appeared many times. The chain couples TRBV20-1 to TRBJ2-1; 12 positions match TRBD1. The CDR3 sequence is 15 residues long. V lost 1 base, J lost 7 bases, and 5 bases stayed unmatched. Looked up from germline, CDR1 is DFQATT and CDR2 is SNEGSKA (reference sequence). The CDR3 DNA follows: TGCAGTGCTAGAGTTTGGGACAGGGGGCTGAATGAGCAGTTCTTC. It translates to CSARVWDRGLNEQFF.

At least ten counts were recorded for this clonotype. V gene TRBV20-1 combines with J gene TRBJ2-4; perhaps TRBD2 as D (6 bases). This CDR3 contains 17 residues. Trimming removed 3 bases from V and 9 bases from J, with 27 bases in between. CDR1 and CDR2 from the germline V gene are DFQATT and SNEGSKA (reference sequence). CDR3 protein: CSASQGGARPLRGIQYF. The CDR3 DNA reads TGCAGTGCTAGTCAGGGCGGGGCCAGGCCACTTAGGGGCATTCAGTACTTC.

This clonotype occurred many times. The CDR3 here is CASSLMEKLFF. CDR3 in DNA: TGTGCCAGCAGTTTAATGGAAAAACTGTTTTTT. The rearrangement uses TRBV12-3 or TRBV12-4 and TRBJ1-4; D is unclear. V was trimmed by 2 bases and J by 8 bases, leaving 3 bases between them. This CDR3 has 11 amino acids.

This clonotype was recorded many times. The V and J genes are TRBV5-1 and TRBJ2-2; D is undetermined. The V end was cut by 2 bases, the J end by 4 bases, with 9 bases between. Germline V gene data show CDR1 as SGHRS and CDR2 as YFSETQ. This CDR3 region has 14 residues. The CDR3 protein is CASSFSIGTGELFF. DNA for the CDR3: TGCGCCAGCAGCTTCTCAATTGGCACCGGGGAGCTGTTTTTT. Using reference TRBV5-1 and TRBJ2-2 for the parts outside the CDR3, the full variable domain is KAGVTQTPRYLIKTRGQQVTLSCSPISGHRSVSWYQQTPGQGLQFLFEYFSETQRNKGNFPGRFSGRQFSNSRSEMNVSTLELGDSALYLCASSFSIGTGELFFGEGSRLTVL.

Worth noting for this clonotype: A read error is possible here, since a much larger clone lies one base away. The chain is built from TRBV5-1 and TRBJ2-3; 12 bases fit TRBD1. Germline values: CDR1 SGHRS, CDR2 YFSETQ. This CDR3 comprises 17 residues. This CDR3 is CSSTDPRDRGRTDTQYF. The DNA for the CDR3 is TGCTCCAGCACCGATCCCCGGGACAGGGGGCGGACAGATACGCAGTATTTT.

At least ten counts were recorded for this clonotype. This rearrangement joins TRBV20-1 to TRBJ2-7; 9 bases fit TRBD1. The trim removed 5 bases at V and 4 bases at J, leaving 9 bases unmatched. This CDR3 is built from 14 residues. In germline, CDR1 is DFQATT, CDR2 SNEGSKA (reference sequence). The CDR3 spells CSAQPGQGIYEQYF. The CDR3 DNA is TGCAGTGCTCAGCCGGGACAGGGTATATACGAGCAGTACTTC.

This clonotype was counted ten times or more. In DNA form, the CDR3 reads TGCAGTGCTAGTTCTTTACGGGACCGCTCCTACGAGCAGTACTTC. Encoded protein: CSASSLRDRSYEQYF. The V and J genes are TRBV20-1 and TRBJ2-7, with D perhaps being TRBD1 or TRBD2 (5 bases each). Germline CDR1 DFQATT, CDR2 SNEGSKA (reference sequence). Deletions cut 3 bases from V and 0 bases from J, with 15 bases between. CDR3 length equals 15 residues.

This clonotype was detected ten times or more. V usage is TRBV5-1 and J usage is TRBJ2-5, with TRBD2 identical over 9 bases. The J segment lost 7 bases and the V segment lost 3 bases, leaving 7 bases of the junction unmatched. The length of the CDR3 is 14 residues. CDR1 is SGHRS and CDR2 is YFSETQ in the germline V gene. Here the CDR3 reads CASSSAGGPGTQYF. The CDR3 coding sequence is TGCGCCAGCAGCTCGGCGGGGGGGCCTGGGACCCAGTACTTC.

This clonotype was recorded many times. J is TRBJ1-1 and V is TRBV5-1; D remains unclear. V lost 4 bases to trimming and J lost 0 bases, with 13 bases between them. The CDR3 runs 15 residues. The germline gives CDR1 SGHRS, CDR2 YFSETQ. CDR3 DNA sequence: TGCGCCAGCAGCCGGGGTTTGGGCATGAACACTGAAGCTTTCTTT. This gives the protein CASSRGLGMNTEAFF.

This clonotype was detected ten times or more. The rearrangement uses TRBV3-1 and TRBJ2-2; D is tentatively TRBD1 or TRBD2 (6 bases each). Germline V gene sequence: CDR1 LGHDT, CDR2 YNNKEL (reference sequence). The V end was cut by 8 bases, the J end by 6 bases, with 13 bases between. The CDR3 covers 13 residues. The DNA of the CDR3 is TGTGCCAGCTCCCTTAGGGGGGCCGGGGAGCTGTTTTTT. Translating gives CASSLRGAGELFF.

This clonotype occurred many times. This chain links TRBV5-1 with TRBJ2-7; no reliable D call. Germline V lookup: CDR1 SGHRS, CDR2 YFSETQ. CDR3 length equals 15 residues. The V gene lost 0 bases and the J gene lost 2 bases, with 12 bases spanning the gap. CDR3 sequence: CASSLVAGGTYEQYF. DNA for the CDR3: TGCGCCAGCAGCTTGGTGGCAGGTGGTACCTACGAGCAGTACTTC.

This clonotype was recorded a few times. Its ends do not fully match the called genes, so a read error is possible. CDR3 sequence (DNA): TGTGCCAGCAGCTTAGCGGGTTCACCCCTCAACTTT. It encodes CASSLAGSPLNF. The chain couples TRBV7-8 to TRBJ1-6; D not certain. The CDR3 is made up of 12 amino acids. Germline V CDR1 and CDR2: SGHVS, FQNEAQ.